These 8 T cell receptor beta chains originate from one sample sequenced in a study of shared T cell receptors in the human thymus. The table came from immunoSEQ multiplex PCR; TCRdb's copy has only in-frame clones and leaves some out. The sample includes fewer than 700,000 clones, roughly 90% of them seen just once. This sample also belongs to another study, concerning human thymus T cells.

The sequencing input was thymocytes. The receptors originated from a boy in the first two years of life with a congenital heart defect.

The gene calls are TRBV7-9 and TRBJ1-3; possibly TRBD1 for D (6 bases). Germline CDR1 and CDR2: SEHNR and FQNEAQ (reference sequence). Trimming shortened V by 2 bases and J by 0 bases, and 20 bases separated the two germline ends. The CDR3 has 19 amino acids. CDR3 coding DNA: TGTGCCAGCAGCTTATGTGCCTCACTGGGGACACTCTCTGGAAACACCATATATTTT. It specifies CASSLCASLGTLSGNTIYF.

This chain uses TRBV13 with TRBJ1-1, with D unclear. Germline V lookup: CDR1 PRHDT, CDR2 FYEKMQ (reference sequence). The CDR3 is 11 residues long. V was cut by 5 bases and J by 4 bases, with 5 bases left in between. CDR3 in DNA: TGTGCCAGCAGCCCATCCACTGAAGCTTTCTTT. This gives the protein CASSPSTEAFF.

The chain couples TRBV6-1 to TRBJ2-2; D is perhaps TRBD2 (6 bases). Trimming pared 2 bases from V and 2 bases from J, leaving 15 bases between. The V gene's germline CDR1 is MNHNS and CDR2 SASEGT. The CDR3 loop spans 17 amino acids. The CDR3 is CASSERGGGDNTGELFF. The CDR3 nucleotides read TGTGCCAGCAGTGAAAGGGGCGGAGGGGATAACACCGGGGAGCTGTTTTTT.

This clone was counted a single time. The chain carries TRBV27 and TRBJ2-7, with a weak D call TRBD2 (6 bases). The ends were cut back, 3 bases at V and 7 bases at J, with 19 bases in the middle. CDR3 size: 15 residues. Looked up from germline, CDR1 is MNHEY and CDR2 is SMNVEV (reference sequence). The CDR3 DNA sequence: TGTGCCAGCAGTTTCGCACAGGCCAGACGGGAGGAGCAGTACTTC. Residues: CASSFAQARREEQYF.

This chain connects TRBV6-5 to TRBJ1-2, with a tentative D call TRBD1 (5 bases). V was cut by 5 bases and J by 5 bases, with 15 bases left in between. Per germline, CDR1 MNHEY and CDR2 SVGAGI. This CDR3 comprises 14 residues. The CDR3 is CASSRSGNRYGYTF. In DNA form, the CDR3 reads TGTGCCAGCAGTAGGTCAGGGAACCGTTATGGCTACACCTTC.

The chain's CDR3 is CSVDWARASTDTQYF. The CDR3 DNA reads as TGCAGCGTTGACTGGGCGCGAGCTTCCACAGATACGCAGTATTTT. The V call is TRBV29-1, the J call TRBJ2-3, with D uncertain. Germline V gene lookup returns CDR1 SQVTM and CDR2 ANQGSEA. V lost 3 bases and J 2 bases, leaving 15 bases between the germline ends. This CDR3 has 15 amino acids.

The chain links TRBV30 to TRBJ1-2; 7 bases are shared with TRBD1. With V trimmed by 5 bases and J by 8 bases, 14 bases remained unmatched. Per germline, CDR1 GTSNPN and CDR2 SVGIG (reference sequence). The CDR3 sequence is 14 residues long. CDR3 sequence (DNA): TGTGCCTGGGATATTGGAGGGGGCTTTGGAGGCTACACCTTC. Translation gives CAWDIGGGFGGYTF.

The chain is built from TRBV5-1 and TRBJ2-4; maybe TRBD1 (5 bases). Per the germline V gene, CDR1 is SGHRS and CDR2 is YFSETQ. The CDR3 extends over 19 amino acids. Trimming pared 0 bases from V and 2 bases from J, leaving 21 bases between. The CDR3 reads CASSLERRTDSRTKNIQYF. The CDR3 nucleotides read TGCGCCAGCAGCTTGGAACGAAGGACCGACAGCCGAACCAAAAACATTCAGTACTTC.